A selection of T cell receptor beta chains follows, all from one sample in a study of T-cell memory formation after mild COVID-19. TCRdb ran MiXCR on the 5' RACE reads and lists one entry per CDR3 protein. The sample shows 550,000 to 600,000 distinct CDR3 sequences, about a fifth of them seen only once. The sequenced material came from PBMCs or a T cell subset sorted from them (not recorded which). These receptors were collected from an adult woman who had mild COVID-19 (a few samples of this study predate the infection). Cell type and time point are not known. Both conserved end residues are part of each CDR3. D genes are given only for firm matches. Size tells how often a clone was seen (once, few, many) or the class of an expanded clone, and some rows leave it out.

j_gene	abundance	v_gene	d_gene	CDR3aa	CDR3nt
TRBJ2-7	many	TRBV7-2	TRBD2	CASSQQGTSGLYEQYF	TGTGCCAGCAGCCAACAAGGGACTAGCGGGTTGTACGAGCAGTACTTC
TRBJ2-1	few	TRBV7-2	TRBD2	CASALRTSGRNEQFF	TGTGCCAGCGCTCTTCGGACTAGCGGGAGGAATGAGCAGTTCTTC
TRBJ2-2	few	TRBV10-3	TRBD1	CAISTGTGATGELFF	TGTGCCATCAGTACCGGGACAGGGGCAACCGGGGAGCTGTTTTTT
TRBJ1-5	NA	TRBV19	NA	CASSIAGIANQPQHF	TGTGCCAGTAGTATAGCTGGGATTGCCAATCAGCCCCAGCATTTT
TRBJ1-5	few	TRBV29-1	NA	CSTQESGGQPQHF	TGCAGCACCCAGGAGAGCGGAGGGCAGCCCCAGCATTTT
TRBJ2-1	many	TRBV7-2	NA	CASSVDYRFYNEQFF	TGTGCCAGCAGCGTCGACTACCGCTTCTACAATGAGCAGTTCTTC
TRBJ2-1	NA	TRBV11-1	NA	CASSPKLDRYNEQFF	TGTGCCAGCAGTCCAAAGTTGGACCGCTACAATGAGCAGTTCTTC
TRBJ2-1	NA	TRBV20-1	TRBD2	CSEKRGGTYNEQFF	TGCAGTGAGAAGCGCGGGGGAACTTACAATGAGCAGTTCTTC
TRBJ2-1	few	TRBV10-3	TRBD2	CAISESTGLAGVDEQFF	TGTGCCATCAGTGAGTCGACGGGACTAGCGGGAGTCGATGAGCAGTTCTTC
TRBJ2-7	few	TRBV12-3/TRBV12-4	TRBD2	CASSYAGGGEQYF	TGTGCCAGCAGTTACGCGGGAGGAGGCGAGCAGTACTTC
TRBJ1-5	NA	TRBV12-5	NA	CASGLTLSDQPQHF	TGTGCTAGTGGCCTGACACTTAGCGATCAGCCCCAGCATTTT
TRBJ2-1	NA	TRBV19	NA	CASRTAWDNEQFF	TGTGCCAGTCGGACAGCTTGGGACAATGAGCAGTTCTTC
TRBJ2-2	few	TRBV6-6	TRBD1	CASRNIQGQGRDTGELFF	TGTGCCAGCAGGAACATACAGGGACAGGGGAGGGACACCGGGGAGCTGTTTTTT
TRBJ2-5	NA	TRBV14	TRBD1	CASSQFQGVIQETQYF	TGTGCCAGCAGCCAATTTCAGGGGGTGATTCAAGAGACCCAGTACTTC
TRBJ2-3	NA	TRBV5-1	TRBD1	CASSFFDREIDTQYF	TGCGCCAGCAGCTTCTTCGACAGGGAGATAGATACGCAGTATTTT
TRBJ2-5	NA	TRBV20-1	NA	CSARRVSTSPETQYF	TGCAGTGCTAGACGCGTATCTACTAGCCCCGAGACCCAGTACTTC
TRBJ1-5	few	TRBV10-3	NA	CAISESISNQPQHF	TGTGCCATCAGTGAGTCGATAAGCAATCAGCCCCAGCATTTT
TRBJ2-1	NA	TRBV20-1	NA	CSARDPIRETGNEQFF	TGCAGTGCTAGAGATCCGATTCGAGAGACCGGGAATGAGCAGTTCTTC